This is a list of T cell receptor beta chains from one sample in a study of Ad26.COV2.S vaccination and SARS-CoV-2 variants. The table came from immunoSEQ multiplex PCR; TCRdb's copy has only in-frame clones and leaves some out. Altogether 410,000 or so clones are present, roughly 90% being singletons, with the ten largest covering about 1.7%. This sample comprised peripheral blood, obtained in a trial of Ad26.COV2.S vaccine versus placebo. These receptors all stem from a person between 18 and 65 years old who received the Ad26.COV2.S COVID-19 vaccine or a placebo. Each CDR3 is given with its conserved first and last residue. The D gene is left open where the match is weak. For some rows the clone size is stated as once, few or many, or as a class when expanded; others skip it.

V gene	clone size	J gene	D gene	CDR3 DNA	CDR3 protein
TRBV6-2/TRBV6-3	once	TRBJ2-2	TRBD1	TGTGCCAGCAGCGCGGACAGGGGCAACTCGAACACCGGGGAGCTGTTTTTT	CASSADRGNSNTGELFF
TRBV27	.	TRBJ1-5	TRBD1	TGTGCCAGCAGTTTTAGGGACAGGGGGTTTCATCAGCCCCAGCATTTT	CASSFRDRGFHQPQHF
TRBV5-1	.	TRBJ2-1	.	TGCGCCAGCAGCTTCAGGGGATACGGTGAGCAGTTCTTC	CASSFRGYGEQFF
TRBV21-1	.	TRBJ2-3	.	TGTGCCAGCAGCGCCTACGGGACAGGGGGCCAAGATACGCAGTATTTT	CASSAYGTGGQDTQYF
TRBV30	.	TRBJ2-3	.	TGTGCCTGGGGGAACACGGATACGCAGTATTTT	CAWGNTDTQYF
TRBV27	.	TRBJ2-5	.	TGTGCCAGCAGTTTCAGTCCGGGACAAGAGACCCAGTACTTC	CASSFSPGQETQYF
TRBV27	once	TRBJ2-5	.	TGTGCCAGCAGTTTATCCCCAGGCCAAGAGACCCAGTACTTC	CASSLSPGQETQYF
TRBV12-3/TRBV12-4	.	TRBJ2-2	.	TGTGCCAGCAGTTCACGCGGGGCCGGGGAGCTGTTTTTT	CASSSRGAGELFF
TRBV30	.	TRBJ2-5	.	TGTGCCTGGAGGGTCTCAGGTAGGGGGGAGACCCAGTACTTC	CAWRVSGRGETQYF
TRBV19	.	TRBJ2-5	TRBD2	TGTGCCAGTAGTCGGGGACTAGCGGGGATCGGGGGCGAGACCCAGTACTTC	CASSRGLAGIGGETQYF
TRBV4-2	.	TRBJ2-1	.	TGTGCCAGCAGCCAAGATTTAGGGGGGGCCAATGAGCAGTTCTTC	CASSQDLGGANEQFF
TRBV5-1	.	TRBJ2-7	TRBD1	TGCGCCAGCAGAAGCGGCGGGACAGGGGGGGACGAGCAGTACTTC	CASRSGGTGGDEQYF
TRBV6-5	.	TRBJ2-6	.	TGTGCCAGCAGTAGTGACACCTCTGGGGCCAACGTCCTGACTTTC	CASSSDTSGANVLTF
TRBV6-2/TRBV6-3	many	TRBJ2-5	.	TGTGCCAGCAGCCCTGGGACTGCGGAGACAGAGACCCAGTACTTC	CASSPGTAETETQYF
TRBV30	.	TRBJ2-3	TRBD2	TGTGCCTGGAGGCCTATCCGGGGGGGGCCTACAGATACGCAGTATTTT	CAWRPIRGGPTDTQYF
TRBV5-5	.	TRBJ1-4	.	TGTGCCAGCAGCTTGGGACAGATGGGTAATGAAAAACTGTTTTTT	CASSLGQMGNEKLFF
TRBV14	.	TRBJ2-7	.	TGTGCCAGCAGCCAAGAATCTGGCCGTTCCTACGAGCAGTACTTC	CASSQESGRSYEQYF
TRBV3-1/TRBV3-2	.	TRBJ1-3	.	TGTGCCAGCAGCCAAGGTGCCGGGGGAAACACCATATATTTT	CASSQGAGGNTIYF
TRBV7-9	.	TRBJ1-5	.	TGTGCCACGGCAGGTTTTAGCAATCAGCCCCAGCATTTT	CATAGFSNQPQHF
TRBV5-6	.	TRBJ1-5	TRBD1	TGTGCCAGCAGCTTGGGGGTAGGGACAGGGGATTGGAATCAGCCCCAGCATTTT	CASSLGVGTGDWNQPQHF
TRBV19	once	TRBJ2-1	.	TGTGCCACGGCCCCCCGGGGACCTTCAACGTTGCAGCAGTTCTTC	CATAPRGPSTLQQFF
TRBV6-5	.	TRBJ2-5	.	TGTGCCAGCAGTTACGCGGGACAGTACCAAGAGACCCAGTACTTC	CASSYAGQYQETQYF
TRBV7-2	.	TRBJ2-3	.	TGTGCCAGCAGCTTATACAGCAGCCCAGCGCAGTATTTT	CASSLYSSPAQYF
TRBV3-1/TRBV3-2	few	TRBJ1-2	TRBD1	TGTGCCAGCAGCCGACGGGGACAGTACTATGGCTACACCTTC	CASSRRGQYYGYTF
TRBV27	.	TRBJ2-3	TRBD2	TGTGCCAGCAGTTCTAGCGGGGGATGGGGGGATACGCAGTATTTT	CASSSSGGWGDTQYF
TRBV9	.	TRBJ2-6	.	TGTGCCAGCAGCGTAGTACCTTACTTTTCTGGGGCCAACGTCCTGACTTTC	CASSVVPYFSGANVLTF
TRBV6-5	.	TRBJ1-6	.	TGTGCCAGCAGACCACCCCTTGTCTCTCCCCTCCACTTT	CASRPPLVSPLHF
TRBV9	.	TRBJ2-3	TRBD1	TGTGCCAGCAGCGTAGAGGACAGGGGAGTATCACACACAGATACGCAGTATTTT	CASSVEDRGVSHTDTQYF
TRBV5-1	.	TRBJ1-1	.	TGCGCCAGCAGCTCTGACAGTTTGAACACTGAAGCTTTCTTT	CASSSDSLNTEAFF
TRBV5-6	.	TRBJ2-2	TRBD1	TGTGCCAGCAGCTTGGGGACAGGGGTAAACACCGGGGAGCTGTTTTTT	CASSLGTGVNTGELFF
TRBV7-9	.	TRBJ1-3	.	TGTGCCAGCACCGTCCTCCTCCCCCTAACCAACACCATATATTTT	CASTVLLPLTNTIYF
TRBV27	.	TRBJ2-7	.	TGTGCCAGCACTCTTTTGGGAAGACCCTACGAGCAGTACTTC	CASTLLGRPYEQYF
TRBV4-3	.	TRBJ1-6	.	TGCGCCAGCAGCCAAGGACCTGACCGTTCACCCCTCCACTTT	CASSQGPDRSPLHF
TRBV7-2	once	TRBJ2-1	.	TGTGCCAGCAGCTCGTCAAGGGGGTCTTTGGTTAATGAGCAGTTCTTC	CASSSSRGSLVNEQFF
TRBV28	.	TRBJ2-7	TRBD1	TGTGCCAGCAGTCTGACAGGGTTAATCGTCAACGAGCAGTACTTC	CASSLTGLIVNEQYF
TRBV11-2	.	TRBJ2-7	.	TGTGCCAGCAGCTTAGAAGCAGGCGACTCCTACGAGCAGTACTTC	CASSLEAGDSYEQYF
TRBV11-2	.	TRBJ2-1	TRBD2	TGTGCCAGCAGCCCCCCACTAGCGGGGGGGAGCTCCTACAATGAGCAGTTCTTC	CASSPPLAGGSSYNEQFF
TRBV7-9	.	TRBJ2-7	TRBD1	TGTGCCAGCAGCTCCACCCCTGGGACAGGGACCGAGCAGTACTTC	CASSSTPGTGTEQYF
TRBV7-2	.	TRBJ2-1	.	TGTGCCAGCAGCACCCGGGAGAATCGAGGGAAGTTCTTC	CASSTRENRGKFF
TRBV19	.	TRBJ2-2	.	TGTGCCAGTTCTCGGTTAACCGGGGAGCTGTTTTTT	CASSRLTGELFF
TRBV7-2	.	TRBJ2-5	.	TGTGCCAGCAGCTCCGCGGGACTCCGAGGAGAGACCCAGTACTTC	CASSSAGLRGETQYF
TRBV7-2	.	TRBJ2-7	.	TGTGCCAGCAGCTTAAGTGCTGGTTTCTACGAGCAGTACTTC	CASSLSAGFYEQYF
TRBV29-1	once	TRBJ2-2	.	TGCAGCGTAATGGGACAGAACACCGGGGAGCTGTTTTTT	CSVMGQNTGELFF
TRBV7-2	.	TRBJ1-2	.	TGTGCCAGCAGCCCCTCTACAGCCTCCGGTGGCTACACCTTC	CASSPSTASGGYTF
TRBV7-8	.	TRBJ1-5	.	TGTGCCACCTACCCGGGACGGGTGGTTACTCATTCGAGACAGTCCCAGCATTTT	CATYPGRVVTHSRQSQHF
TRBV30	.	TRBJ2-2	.	TGTGCCTGGAGTGGATGGGGGAACACCGGGGAGCTGTTTTTT	CAWSGWGNTGELFF
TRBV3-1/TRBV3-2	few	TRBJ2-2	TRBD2	TGTGCCAGCAGTCTGGGGCTAGCGGGGATGAACACCGGGGAGCTGTTTTTT	CASSLGLAGMNTGELFF
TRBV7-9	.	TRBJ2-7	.	TGTGCCAGCAGCTCTGGGTCGGACTACGAGCAGTACTTC	CASSSGSDYEQYF
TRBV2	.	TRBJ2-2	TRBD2	TGTGCCAGCAGTGCCCAGCGGGGGAACACCGGGGAGCTGTTTTTT	CASSAQRGNTGELFF
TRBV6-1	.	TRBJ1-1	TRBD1	TGTGCCAGCAGTGAAGACAGGGGGAGGACTGAAGCTTTCTTT	CASSEDRGRTEAFF
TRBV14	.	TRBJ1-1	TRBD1	TGTGCCAGCAGCCAAGATTTGGTCACAGGGGGGAAAGCTTTCTTT	CASSQDLVTGGKAFF
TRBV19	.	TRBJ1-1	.	TGTGCCAGTCGGCCGCCTTTATACACTGAAGCTTTCTTT	CASRPPLYTEAFF
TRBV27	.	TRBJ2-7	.	TGTGCCAGCGGTCCCGGGCCTCAAAGGGGCGAGCAGTACTTC	CASGPGPQRGEQYF
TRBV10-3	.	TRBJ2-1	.	TGTGCCATCAGTAGCAGGGATGAGCAGTTCTTC	CAISSRDEQFF
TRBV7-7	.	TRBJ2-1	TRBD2	TGTGCCAGCAGCCCGGCAGGGGTTAGCGGGGGGAATGAGCAGTTCTTC	CASSPAGVSGGNEQFF